This TCR beta chain was profiled in a study of molecular identifiers for immune sequencing clone quantification (dated by TCRdb to about 2018). Background on the whole study: For a replicate experiment, RNA from around 20,000 or 100,000 naive CD8 T cells was divided into five aliquots, of which four were sequenced. This methods study benchmarked molecular-identifier clustering-based TCR repertoire sequencing (MIDCIRS) and TCR RNA copy counting, using CD8 T cells to do so. General conclusions and limits of the study: Even against a background of roughly 1 million naive CD8 T cells, spiked-in Jurkat TCR RNA amounting to a single cell's worth was reported to be detectable. Spiked-in Jurkat TCR RNA (around eleven copies' worth), which is not part of the donor repertoire, was contained in the naive libraries. Identical TCR molecules sharing a barcode could cause highly expanded clone sizes to be underestimated. Modeling gave about three recovered TCR RNA copies per cell versus about 10 by digital PCR, implying roughly 28% capture efficiency. When barcode sub-clustering was not used, chimeric consensus sequences inflated TCR diversity, with chimeras reaching as high as 47%. In CMV-specific effector cells, over 99% of molecules were held by clones above 20 RNA copies, whereas under 1% of molecules were held by such clones in naive cells.

The CDR3, cysteine through phenylalanine, is 16 amino acids long. The only DNA kept is the CDR3, 48 bases in frame from the first base. The junction shows trimming of 2 bases on V and 7 bases on J, and the gene matches do not reach 7 bases of it. The germline V gene specifies WSHSY as CDR1 and SAAADI as CDR2. The library was prepared using PCR. Data came from an Illumina HiSeq 4000. Preparation of bulk TCR libraries followed a previously described approach, with the TCR primers listed in Table S5. Total RNA was purified with the Qiagen AllPrep DNA/RNA kit. Before analysis, reads from multiple sequencing runs of the same library were pooled. As for the original processing: Reads were retained only if the reads had an exact TCR constant sequence, and the retained reads were trimmed to 150 nt and grouped according to their 12-nt molecular barcodes. Reads in each barcode group were sub-clustered using a 15% Levenshtein threshold, and a quality-weighted consensus sequence was built for each RNA molecule. Non-functional sequences were removed, as were lower-count sequences one edit away from another. Based on a fit of two negative binomial distributions, barcode sub-clusters having less than 20% of the maximum read count were discarded. TCRdb handled the public reads itself, with Q25 trimming in fastp and clone calling in MiXCR, and kept productive beta chains. For every CDR3 protein sequence, its rows merge into one entry that carries the most common genes and DNA. TCRdb's processing, not the authors', yielded these V and J calls. This sample holds 60,000 to 65,000 distinct CDR3 sequences; about a fifth were observed only once. Over 1.1% of the sample is held by the ten biggest clonotypes.

Libraries of naive CD8 T cells were generated from roughly 18,000 to 920,000 sorted cells, with 10%, 30% or 50% of the purified RNA used. On a BD FACSAria II, naive CD8 T cells were FACS-sorted as CD8+CD4-CCR7+CD45RA+ and collected into RLT Plus buffer. To test detection sensitivity, Jurkat RNA equal to under 13 TCR copies was added to samples of about 20,000-1,100,000 naive CD8 T cells. Enrichment of CD8 T cells was done with RosetteSep CD8+ T Cell Enrichment Cocktail plus Ficoll-Paque, and ACK red cell lysis came afterward. This clonotype was seen many times. Its antigen is still unknown. Base quality data are lacking; no much larger clone is found one base away.

The chain is encoded by TRBV10-2 joined to TRBJ1-4; 10 central bases correspond to TRBD1. The sequencing input was naive CD8+ T cells from blood, with Jurkat cell RNA spiked in. Interpreted using the paper, the cell subset or site label stands for: FACS-sorted CD8+CD4-CCR7+CD45RA+ naive T cells. The TCR was taken from a human donor in good health. Some libraries in this study had Jurkat cell RNA spiked in. Here is the DNA: TGCGCCAGCAGTGAGGCCCGGACAGGGGGGAGTGAAAAACTGTTTTTT. This sequence encodes CASSEARTGGSEKLFF.